This T cell receptor beta chain was found in a study of vaccination and CD4 T cells after COVID-19. Study information: Post-vaccine sample collection happened at a median of roughly 72 days after dose two, ranging 14 to 241. The control cultures got either a CEFX pool, an HIV-1 Nef pool, or no peptide at all.

Cultured CD4+ T cells had their DNA profiled by the Oncomine TCR Beta short-read assay. TCRdb fed the PCR reads into MiXCR, producing one record per CDR3 protein. The profile shows around 2,700 distinct CDR3 sequences, approximately 76% of them singletons. Germline V gene lookup returns CDR1 DFQATT and CDR2 SNEGSKA (reference sequence). There are 14 residues in the CDR3. V dropped 3 bases and J dropped 6; count of bases not matched to a gene: 8. As for this clonotype: What it recognizes is unknown.

The sample's treatment: approximately 11-day PBMC culture with coronavirus spike peptide pools or control peptides (ViraFEST assay). ViraFEST sequenced TCRs after peptide-pool expansion of antigen-specific T cells. V usage is TRBV20-1 and J usage is TRBJ1-2, with 9 bases that match TRBD1. Sequencing used CD4+ T cells from blood, cultured in vitro. This receptor was obtained from a human donor who had recovered from COVID-19. The CDR3 spells CSASVSQGANGYTF. The DNA for the CDR3 is TGCAGTGCTAGCGTATCACAGGGGGCAAATGGCTACACCTTC.